These 28 T cell receptor beta chains came from one sample sequenced in a study of low-dose radiotherapy and immunotherapy resistance in tumors. Primers used for first-strand cDNA, a TRAV- and TRBV-specific set, covered both alpha and beta chains. A constant-region primer paired with the V-primer adapter amplified TCRs over approximately 18 PCR cycles. TCRdb processed the reads anew with MiXCR; each CDR3 protein has one entry. The sample comprises 60,000 to 90,000 distinct CDR3 sequences, around 31% of which are singletons, and 11% rests with the top ten. Specified time point: before trial treatment. The sequenced sample was PBMCs, obtained before treatment. The receptors were sampled from a female donor with ovarian cancer.

There are many counts of this clonotype. V usage is TRBV30 and J usage is TRBJ1-1, with 8 bases lining up with TRBD1. CDR3 length: 16 amino acids. Germline values: CDR1 GTSNPN, CDR2 SVGIG (reference sequence). The V gene end was trimmed by 0 bases and the J gene end by 1 base; junction bases not matched to a gene: 7. CDR3 residues: CAWSVRTGWGNTEAFF. The DNA for the CDR3 is TGTGCCTGGAGTGTTCGGACAGGGTGGGGGAACACTGAAGCTTTCTTT.

This clonotype was seen at least ten times. V gene TRBV29-1 combines with J gene TRBJ2-7, with D possibly matching TRBD1 (5 bases). This CDR3 is 11 amino acids long. Trimming took 7 bases from V and 3 from J, leaving 10 bases between them. Germline V gene sequence: CDR1 SQVTM, CDR2 ANQGSEA. CDR3 sequence: CSAMDNYEQYF. The CDR3 region has the DNA TGCAGCGCCATGGACAACTACGAGCAGTACTTC.

J is TRBJ2-2 and V is TRBV5-1, with 8 bases fitting TRBD2. Trimming took 4 bases from V and 3 from J; bases not matched to a gene: 8. The CDR3 consists of 16 residues. CDR1 is SGHRS and CDR2 is YFSETQ in the germline V gene. The CDR3 DNA reads as TGCGCCAGCAGCCTTCAACTAGCGGCGGACACCGGGGAGCTGTTTTTT. This gives the protein CASSLQLAADTGELFF. Looking up the rest from reference TRBV5-1 and TRBJ2-2 gives the full variable domain: KAGVTQTPRYLIKTRGQQVTLSCSPISGHRSVSWYQQTPGQGLQFLFEYFSETQRNKGNFPGRFSGRQFSNSRSEMNVSTLELGDSALYLCASSLQLAADTGELFFGEGSRLTVL.

This clonotype was seen many times. V gene TRBV14 combines with J gene TRBJ1-4; D remains unclear. The germline V gene has CDR1 SGHDN and CDR2 FVKESK. The CDR3 loop spans 13 amino acids. Trimming shortened V by 4 bases and J by 7 bases, and 10 bases separated the two germline ends. The CDR3 DNA sequence: TGTGCCAGCAGCCTTATAGGAGGTGAAAAACTGTTTTTT. Translated: CASSLIGGEKLFF.

This clonotype was counted ten times or more. The chain carries TRBV27 and TRBJ1-4; no definite D call. V lost 10 bases and J 3 bases, leaving 15 bases between the germline ends. The CDR3 length is 14 residues. Germline assignment: CDR1 MNHEY and CDR2 SMNVEV (reference sequence). The CDR3 DNA reads as TGTGCCACCCGGCCTGACTTCGCTAATGAAAAACTGTTTTTT. It is translated as CATRPDFANEKLFF.

This clonotype was recorded at least ten times. V is TRBV20-1 and J is TRBJ2-3; D is possibly TRBD1 or TRBD2 (5 bases each). There are 13 residues in the CDR3. The ends were cut back, 2 bases at V and 7 bases at J, with 13 bases in the middle. The germline V gene encodes CDR1 DFQATT and CDR2 SNEGSKA (reference sequence). CDR3 region: CSARRPGAHTQYF. The CDR3 DNA reads TGCAGTGCTAGACGCCCCGGGGCCCATACGCAGTATTTT.

This clonotype was recorded at least ten times. The chain uses TRBV2 and TRBJ1-5; D not certain. The CDR3 is 13 residues long. Germline V gene data show CDR1 as SNHLY and CDR2 as FYNNEI. The V end lost 5 bases, the J end lost 1 base, and 6 bases lay between the germline ends. CDR3 residues: CASSRDSNQPQHF. The CDR3 DNA reads as TGTGCCAGCAGTCGAGACAGCAATCAGCCCCAGCATTTT.

This clonotype was counted at least ten times. The chain links TRBV5-5 to TRBJ1-2; no clear D. Trimming removed 4 bases from V and 4 bases from J, with 8 bases in between. This CDR3 is 12 amino acids long. Germline CDR1 reads SGHKS; CDR2 reads YYEKEE (reference sequence). The CDR3: CASSDRGYGYTF. The CDR3 DNA is TGTGCCAGCAGCGACCGGGGCTATGGCTACACCTTC.

This clonotype was seen at least ten times. V usage is TRBV5-1 and J usage is TRBJ1-1; the D is unclear. V lost 3 bases, J lost 0 bases, and 15 bases lay in between. The germline V gene has CDR1 SGHRS and CDR2 YFSETQ. This CDR3 region has 16 residues. The CDR3, as DNA: TGCGCCAGCAGCTCGTCGTCCCGGAACATGAACACTGAAGCTTTCTTT. This codes for CASSSSSRNMNTEAFF.

This clonotype was counted many times. The genes are TRBV29-1 and TRBJ1-2; D gene unclear. Trimming removed 6 bases at V and 1 base at J, with 12 bases between. Germline V gene sequence: CDR1 SQVTM, CDR2 ANQGSEA. The CDR3 consists of 13 residues. CDR3 amino acids: CSVSAGNNYGYTF. The CDR3 nucleotides are TGCAGCGTATCAGCGGGGAATAACTATGGCTACACCTTC.

This clonotype has a handful of counts. The chain uses TRBV27 and TRBJ2-1; 9 nucleotides match TRBD2. The CDR3 is made up of 17 amino acids. The V gene's germline CDR1 is MNHEY and CDR2 SMNVEV (reference sequence). J lost 0 bases, V lost 2 bases, and 5 bases had no gene match. The CDR3 loop is CASSLVRGGLSYNEQFF. CDR3 in DNA: TGTGCCAGCAGTTTAGTGCGGGGGGGGCTCTCCTACAATGAGCAGTTCTTC.

This clonotype has at least ten counts. This chain uses TRBV19 with TRBJ1-1; TRBD1 is a possible D gene (6 bases). Germline values: CDR1 LNHDA, CDR2 SQIVND (reference sequence). The V end was cut by 4 bases, the J end by 5 bases, with 11 bases between. The CDR3 consists of 13 residues. The CDR3 sequence: CASSTDRRTEAFF. CDR3 sequence (DNA): TGTGCCAGTAGTACCGACAGGAGGACTGAAGCTTTCTTT.

At least ten counts were recorded for this clonotype. The chain has TRBV7-9 and TRBJ2-1, with 7 bases fitting TRBD1. V lost 6 bases to trimming and J lost 4 bases; unmatched junction nucleotides: 9. The length of the CDR3 is 15 residues. From germline, CDR1 is SEHNR and CDR2 FQNEAQ (reference sequence). For the CDR3, the DNA is TGTGCCAGCAGAAGCCTCGGGACAGCATACAATGAGCAGTTCTTC. Translation gives CASRSLGTAYNEQFF.

The V call is TRBV24-1, the J call TRBJ2-1, with 8 bases matching TRBD2. Germline-derived CDR1 and CDR2 are KGHDR and SFDVKD. This CDR3 comprises 16 residues. With 4 bases clipped from V and 6 bases from J, the junction kept 10 bases outside the gene matches. CDR3 coding DNA: TGTGCCACCAGTGACACGGGGGGGACTATTGCCAATGAGCAGTTCTTC. Protein: CATSDTGGTIANEQFF.

Ten or more counts support this clonotype. The chain employs TRBV20-1 and TRBJ2-7, with D possibly TRBD2 on 5 matching bases. From germline, CDR1 is DFQATT and CDR2 SNEGSKA (reference sequence). The V gene lost 4 bases and the J gene lost 4 bases, with 20 bases spanning the gap. The CDR3 has 15 amino acids. CDR3 sequence reads: CSAKGFSGSEYEQYF. Written as DNA, the CDR3 is TGCAGTGCTAAGGGATTCTCGGGGTCTGAATACGAGCAGTACTTC.

This clonotype was detected ten times or more. This chain links TRBV7-8 with TRBJ2-7, with TRBD1 matching 8 bases. The junction had 19 bases not matched to a gene; V was cut back by 5 bases and J by 4 bases. The CDR3 extends over 18 amino acids. Per the germline V gene, CDR1 is SGHVS and CDR2 is FQNEAQ. CDR3 DNA: TGTGCCAGCAGCCCGGGGTGGGCAGGGGGCAACAAAGGGTACGAGCAGTACTTC. Protein: CASSPGWAGGNKGYEQYF.

The chain carries TRBV28 and TRBJ2-5; D assignment may be TRBD1 or TRBD2 (5 bases each). V shed 7 bases and J shed 5 bases, with 20 bases lying between them. The CDR3 consists of 15 residues. Germline CDR1 is MDHEN and CDR2 is SYDVKM. The CDR3 sequence: CASKAGRGYRETQYF. DNA of the CDR3: TGTGCCAGCAAGGCTGGCCGGGGCTATAGGGAGACCCAGTACTTC.

This clonotype was detected many times. The J gene is TRBJ2-1, the V gene TRBV20-1; 7 bases agree with TRBD2. The germline gives CDR1 DFQATT, CDR2 SNEGSKA (reference sequence). This CDR3 comprises 15 residues. Trimming removed 0 bases from V and 6 bases from J; junction bases left unmatched: 8. The CDR3 protein is CSAREVIAGGNEQFF. The CDR3, as DNA: TGCAGTGCTAGAGAGGTAATAGCGGGTGGCAATGAGCAGTTCTTC.

The table lists this clonotype with many counts. The rearrangement links TRBV4-1 to TRBJ2-2; 7 positions match TRBD1. CDR3 size: 15 residues. Germline V gives CDR1 MGHRA, CDR2 YSYEKL. Trimming took 7 bases from V and 1 from J; bases not matched to a gene: 6. CDR3 sequence reads: CASTGTELNTGELFF. CDR3 sequence (DNA): TGCGCCAGCACCGGGACAGAGTTGAACACCGGGGAGCTGTTTTTT.

In its sample, this clonotype was seen many times. The chain recombines TRBV11-3 with TRBJ2-7, with 9 bases matching TRBD2. Trimming at V came to 1 base and at J to 0 bases, leaving 7 bases not matched to a gene. This CDR3 contains 17 residues. Looked up from germline, CDR1 is SGHNT and CDR2 is YENEEA. DNA for the CDR3: TGTGCCAGCAGCTTAGTAACGCTAGCGGGAATCTCCTACGAGCAGTACTTC. Translated: CASSLVTLAGISYEQYF.

This clonotype was counted many times. This rearrangement joins TRBV30 to TRBJ1-6; possibly TRBD1 for D (6 bases). Germline CDR1 is GTSNPN and CDR2 is SVGIG (reference sequence). The CDR3 runs to 14 residues. The V end lost 0 bases, the J end lost 7 bases, and 10 bases lay between the germline ends. The CDR3 is CAWSVIQGNSPLHF. The CDR3 DNA follows: TGTGCCTGGAGTGTAATACAGGGAAATTCACCCCTCCACTTT.

By share, this clonotype counts as medium-sized. Compared with germline, one end of the junction differs, possibly owing to a read error. This chain links TRBV6-1 with TRBJ1-2, with 8 nucleotides matching TRBD1. The CDR3 spans 15 residues. Germline-derived CDR1 and CDR2 are MNHNS and SASEGT. CDR3 nucleotides: TGTGCCAGCACTGAAGACAGGGGCCAGGTCTATGGCTACACCTTC. Translation gives CASTEDRGQVYGYTF.

Comment on this clonotype: With a far larger clone one base away, a read error is the likely cause. The chain employs TRBV5-1 and TRBJ2-1, with 8 bases aligning to TRBD1. J was trimmed by 10 bases and V by 4 bases; bases with no gene match: 7. The CDR3 loop spans 13 amino acids. Germline V gives CDR1 SGHRS, CDR2 YFSETQ. CDR3 region: CASSGQGVGEQFF. CDR3 bases: TGCGCCAGCAGCGGACAGGGAGTCGGCGAGCAGTTCTTC.

This clonotype was found many times. The chain recombines TRBV19 with TRBJ2-2; D not resolved. This CDR3 spans 13 amino acids. Trimming left V 3 bases short and J 1 base short, with 3 bases between. The germline gives CDR1 LNHDA, CDR2 SQIVND (reference sequence). The CDR3 DNA reads TGTGCCAGTAGTATCGGGAACACCGGGGAGCTGTTTTTT. The encoded protein is CASSIGNTGELFF.

This clonotype was observed a handful of times. This chain joins TRBV6-2 or TRBV6-3 and TRBJ2-1; 9 bases match TRBD1. V was clipped by 4 bases and J by 7 bases; unmatched bases: 14. This CDR3 has 17 residues. Germline loops: CDR1 MNHEY, CDR2 SVGEGT. CDR3 in amino acids: CASSFFNRGHGRNEQFF. Written as DNA, the CDR3 is TGTGCCAGCAGTTTTTTTAACAGGGGGCATGGGAGGAATGAGCAGTTCTTC.

The sample holds many counts of this clonotype. The rearrangement links TRBV30 to TRBJ2-7; 14 bases match TRBD2. CDR3 size: 16 residues. CDR1 is GTSNPN and CDR2 is SVGIG in the germline V gene (reference sequence). V dropped 0 bases and J dropped 7; count of bases not matched to a gene: 8. CDR3 DNA: TGTGCCTGGAGTGTACGACTAGCGGGAGGGCCAGGTGAGCAGTACTTC. Translating gives CAWSVRLAGGPGEQYF. Full variable domain (outside the CDR3, taken from reference TRBV30 and TRBJ2-7): SQTIHQWPATLVQPVGSPLSLECTVEGTSNPNLYWYRQAAGRGLQLLFYSVGIGQISSEVPQNLSASRPQDRQFILSSKKLLLSDSGFYLCAWSVRLAGGPGEQYFGPGTRLTVT.

The chain is built from TRBV12-3 or TRBV12-4 and TRBJ2-1; unclear D gene. V was shortened by 4 bases and J by 5 bases, with 9 bases between the two germline ends. The length of the CDR3 is 13 residues. The CDR3 DNA reads as TGTGCCAGCAGTTCCATAGGAGACAATGAGCAGTTCTTC. The encoded protein is CASSSIGDNEQFF.

This chain uses TRBV10-3 with TRBJ2-7; perhaps TRBD2 as D (6 bases). CDR1 is ENHRY and CDR2 is SYGVKD in the germline V gene. Trimming stripped 4 bases from V and 6 bases from J, with 25 bases between. This CDR3 is built from 17 residues. The CDR3 loop is CAISGQTGGSQVGEQYF. The CDR3 DNA sequence: TGTGCCATCAGTGGCCAAACCGGAGGGAGCCAGGTTGGCGAGCAGTACTTC.